Sequencing of this TCR gamma chain was carried out in a study of Vδ1+ human thymocytes. Details on this clone: Antigen: not known.

Germline CDR1 and CDR2: VTNTFY and YDVSTARD (reference sequence). CDR3 length: 15 amino acids. Trimming took 0 bases from V and 4 from J; bases not matched to a gene: 9. Sequences come from RNA converted to cDNA by reverse transcription. The CDR3 regions were amplified by multiplex PCR from V-gene primers to a constant-region primer. TCRdb made new clone calls on the multiplex PCR reads using CATT. Found here are 25,000 to 35,000 gamma-chain clones, more than 15% of them singletons; the top ten hold 1.8%. Overall study results and limits: Despite high sort purity, approximately 21% of thymic T cell receptor delta sequences were Vdelta2. Thymic TRG and TRD repertoires appeared highly polyclonal.

This chain uses TRGV3 with TRGJ1 or TRGJ2. Sequencing used Vdelta1+ gamma-delta thymocytes from the thymus. Subset defined: FACS-sorted CD3+ TCRalphabeta- TCRVdelta1+ TCRVdelta2- thymocytes. This receptor was taken from a boy in the first two years of life who had congenital heart surgery. CDR3 region: CATWDRPPNYYKKLF. The CDR3, as DNA: TGTGCCACCTGGGACAGGCCCCCGAACTATTATAAGAAACTCTTT.